These 6 T cell receptor beta chains share one sample of origin, sequenced in a study of identical twins. TCRdb analysed the 5' RACE reads with MiXCR anew, one entry per CDR3 protein. The sample has about 700,000 distinct CDR3 sequences, over 5% seen once. Sequenced sample: naive T cells sorted from blood. The receptors derive from a man between 18 and 35 years old in good health.

A few counts support this clonotype. This chain links TRBV5-1 with TRBJ1-1; D call uncertain. The germline V gene encodes CDR1 SGHRS and CDR2 YFSETQ. V was clipped by 4 bases and J by 3 bases, with 13 bases between them. The CDR3 runs 14 residues. DNA of the CDR3: TGCGCCAGCAGCACGTCGGACGGGGACACTGAAGCTTTCTTT. Translated, it gives CASSTSDGDTEAFF.

This clonotype has ten or more counts. This chain uses TRBV24-1 with TRBJ2-3; the D gene could be TRBD1 or TRBD2 (5 bases each). The CDR3 runs to 17 residues. V was trimmed by 1 base and J by 1 base, leaving 14 bases between them. From germline, CDR1 is KGHDR and CDR2 SFDVKD. The CDR3 DNA reads as TGTGCCACCAGTGATTTAAGGGACCCCGGAGGCACAGATACGCAGTATTTT. The encoded protein is CATSDLRDPGGTDTQYF.

This clonotype was seen many times. The rearrangement links TRBV9 to TRBJ2-1, with D uncertain. Germline values: CDR1 SGDLS, CDR2 YYNGEE. V lost 4 bases and J lost 0, with 14 bases in between. This CDR3 is built from 16 residues. The CDR3 loop is CASSPTLRSSYNEQFF. CDR3 DNA: TGTGCCAGCAGCCCTACGCTCCGGAGCTCCTACAATGAGCAGTTCTTC.

In its sample, this clonotype was seen a few times. The chain joins TRBV10-3 to TRBJ1-5, with TRBD1 identical over 8 bases. Germline loops: CDR1 ENHRY, CDR2 SYGVKD. V was pared by 6 bases and J by 6 bases, with 10 bases of the junction left unmatched. The CDR3 consists of 15 residues. CDR3 sequence reads: CAIRGSGTGLQPQHF. The CDR3 bases are TGTGCCATCAGAGGGTCCGGGACAGGACTTCAGCCCCAGCATTTT.

CDR3: CASSGQENTEAFF. CDR3 coding DNA: TGCGCCAGCAGTGGACAGGAGAACACTGAAGCTTTCTTT. The J gene is TRBJ1-1, the V gene TRBV10-1; D possibly corresponds to TRBD1 (6 bases). This CDR3 region has 13 residues. Germline V CDR1 and CDR2: WNHNN, SYGVQD (reference sequence). The V gene lost 4 bases and the J gene lost 1 base, with 7 bases spanning the gap.

Concerning this clonotype itself: A much larger clone lies one base from this, so it may be a read error. The chain recombines TRBV10-3 with TRBJ1-2, with TRBD1 identical over 7 bases. Germline CDR1 ENHRY, CDR2 SYGVKD. With V trimmed by 3 bases and J by 7 bases, 8 bases remained unmatched. The CDR3 loop spans 14 amino acids. This chain's CDR3 is CAISDTGTAFGYTF. The CDR3 coding sequence is TGTGCCATCAGTGATACCGGGACAGCCTTTGGCTACACCTTC.